This TCR beta chain is drawn from a study of neurological immune-mediated disorders. As for the cDNA, it was generated by 5'RACE with 10-nucleotide random UMIs. TCRdb re-called the 5' RACE reads through MiXCR, storing one row per CDR3 protein. The table includes thousands of distinct CDR3 sequences, less than 25% detected once. This clonotype was counted ten times or more. The sequence was obtained from a woman aged 60-70 years with HTLV-1-associated myelopathy (HAM/TSP). Sequencing was performed on CD8+ T cells from blood.

The CDR3 here is CASNDGGLGQPQHF. The CDR3 coding sequence is TGTGCCAGCAACGACGGGGGGCTAGGTCAGCCCCAGCATTTT. This chain joins TRBV12-3 or TRBV12-4 and TRBJ1-5, with a tentative D call TRBD1 (6 bases). Trimming shortened V by 7 bases and J by 6 bases, and 16 bases separated the two germline ends. CDR3 size: 14 residues.